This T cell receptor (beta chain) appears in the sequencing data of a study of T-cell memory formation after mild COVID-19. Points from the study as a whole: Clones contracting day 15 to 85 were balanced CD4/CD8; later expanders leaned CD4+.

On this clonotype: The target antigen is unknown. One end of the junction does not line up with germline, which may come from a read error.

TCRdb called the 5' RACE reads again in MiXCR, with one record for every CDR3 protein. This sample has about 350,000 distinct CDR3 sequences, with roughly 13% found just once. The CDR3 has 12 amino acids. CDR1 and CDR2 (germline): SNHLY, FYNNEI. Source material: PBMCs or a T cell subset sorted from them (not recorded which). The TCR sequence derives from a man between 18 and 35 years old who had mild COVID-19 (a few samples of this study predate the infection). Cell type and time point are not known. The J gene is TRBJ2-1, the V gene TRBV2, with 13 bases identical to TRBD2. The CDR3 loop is CASSSGLAGAQF. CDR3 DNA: TGTGCCAGCAGTTCCGGACTAGCGGGGGCCCAGTTC.